This TCR beta chain was retrieved from a study of shared clonotypes between healthy human individuals. The study, taken as a whole, reports: How much donors shared clonotypes was expected to be affected by sequencing depth.

From germline, CDR1 is SGHTA and CDR2 FQGTGA. J was trimmed by 8 bases and V by 5 bases; bases with no gene match: 6. This CDR3 comprises 13 residues. This clone was seen at least ten times. The target antigen is unknown. The study ran the assay at deep level. Unsorted PBMC DNA underwent sequencing on ten immunoSEQ deep assay plates. How the authors handled the data: ImmunoSEQ supplied junction-only sequences lacking quality scores, so filtering was different. Sequencing used immunoSEQ multiplex PCR; TCRdb keeps in-frame clones, though not all of them. V and J calls and clone size are as listed in that table; D and trimming were resolved from the DNA. The sample consists of hundreds of thousands of clones, roughly three quarters of them appearing once.

The receptor comes from a woman between 40 and 50 years old in good health. Some clones in this sample may be carry-over from other donors' samples. This chain links TRBV7-3 with TRBJ1-2, with 9 bases identical to TRBD1. The sequenced sample consisted of PBMCs. The CDR3 nucleotides read TGTGCCAGCAGCCCGACAGGGGGTGTCGGCTACACCTTC. Amino acid sequence: CASSPTGGVGYTF.